Below are 17 T cell receptor beta chains sequenced from a single sample in a study of naive and memory T cell subsets. Ligated cDNA underwent four rounds of PCR with nested alpha and beta constant region primers and SP2. MiXCR, applied by TCRdb to the 5' RACE reads, yields one record per CDR3 protein. This sample has some 60,000 distinct CDR3 sequences; about 7.1% occur once, and the top ten carry around a tenth. An oligonucleotide containing a UMI was ligated to the 3' end of TCR cDNA. These receptors were obtained from a female donor in good health.

This chain links TRBV7-8 with TRBJ1-1; TRBD1 aligns across 7 bases. Trimming took 2 bases from V and 2 from J; bases not matched to a gene: 8. The CDR3 covers 16 residues. CDR1 SGHVS and CDR2 FQNEAQ come from the germline V gene. CDR3 amino acids: CASSLKQGSYNTEAFF. The CDR3 DNA reads as TGTGCCAGCAGCTTAAAACAGGGGTCGTATAACACTGAAGCTTTCTTT.

This clonotype has ten or more counts. J is TRBJ1-4 and V is TRBV7-9; D remains unclear. The V gene's germline CDR1 is SEHNR and CDR2 FQNEAQ (reference sequence). V shed 2 bases and J shed 5 bases, with 6 bases lying between them. The CDR3 length is 13 residues. The CDR3 here is CASSLKPNEKLFF. The CDR3 DNA follows: TGTGCCAGCAGCTTAAAACCGAATGAAAAACTGTTTTTT.

V is TRBV6-6 and J is TRBJ1-1, with D maybe TRBD1 (5 bases). The CDR3 covers 12 residues. Germline V gives CDR1 MNHNY, CDR2 SVGAGI (reference sequence). The V gene lost 10 bases and the J gene lost 3 bases, with 12 bases spanning the gap. As DNA, the CDR3 is TGTGCCACCGGGGGACGGGACACTGAAGCTTTCTTT. Protein sequence: CATGGRDTEAFF.

V is TRBV6-4 and J is TRBJ2-5; no clear D. CDR1 is MRHNA, CDR2 SNTAGT, per germline. V lost 3 bases to trimming and J lost 7 bases, with 12 bases between them. This CDR3 comprises 13 residues. CDR3 sequence (DNA): TGTGCCAGCAGTGATCTACCCCGAGGGACCCAGTACTTC. Translating gives CASSDLPRGTQYF.

This clonotype was counted ten times or more. The chain recombines TRBV5-1 with TRBJ2-1; 13 bases map to TRBD2. The CDR3 has 14 amino acids. Trimming cost V 3 bases and J 7 bases; bases outside gene matches: 1. The germline gives CDR1 SGHRS, CDR2 YFSETQ. CDR3: CASSSGLAGNEQFF. For the CDR3, the DNA is TGCGCCAGCAGCTCGGGACTAGCGGGGAATGAGCAGTTCTTC.

This clonotype was seen repeatedly, ten times or more. The chain couples TRBV6-6 to TRBJ1-2, with 7 bases fitting TRBD1. With V trimmed by 1 base and J by 7 bases, 6 bases remained unmatched. This CDR3 has 14 residues. Germline CDR1 and CDR2: MNHNY and SVGAGI (reference sequence). The CDR3 bases are TGTGCCAGCAGTTACTACACAGGGGAGGCTGGCTACACCTTC. Encoded protein: CASSYYTGEAGYTF.

V is TRBV25-1 and J is TRBJ2-3; the match to TRBD1 covers 8 bases. V shed 8 bases, J shed 2 bases, and the junction held 9 bases outside the gene matches. Per the germline V gene, CDR1 is MGHDK and CDR2 is SYGVNS. The CDR3 is 15 amino acids. CDR3 coding DNA: TGTGCCAGCGTAGACAGGGGTGATTTCACAGATACGCAGTATTTT. As protein: CASVDRGDFTDTQYF.

This clonotype was recorded at least ten times. The J gene is TRBJ1-2, the V gene TRBV29-1; no clear D. The germline V and J ends were trimmed by 4 bases and 0 bases, with 6 bases remaining between them. The CDR3 spans 12 residues. Germline V lookup: CDR1 SQVTM, CDR2 ANQGSEA. CDR3 in amino acids: CSVAEANYGYTF. Written as DNA, the CDR3 is TGCAGCGTTGCAGAGGCTAACTATGGCTACACCTTC.

The rearrangement joins TRBV6-1 to TRBJ2-1, with 8 bases matching TRBD1. The V segment lost 5 bases and the J segment 7 bases; nucleotides outside the gene matches: 4. Germline lookup yields CDR1 MNHNS and CDR2 SASEGT. The CDR3 runs to 13 residues. The CDR3, as DNA: TGTGCCAGCAGTCAGGACAGGGATAATGAGCAGTTCTTC. Translated: CASSQDRDNEQFF.

In this sample, this clonotype turned up many times. The chain couples TRBV18 to TRBJ2-5, with D perhaps matching TRBD1 (5 bases). CDR1 and CDR2 (germline): KGHSH, LQKENI. The CDR3 has 15 amino acids. V dropped 2 bases and J dropped 2 bases, with 12 bases sitting between them. The CDR3 loop is CASSPGAATQETQYF. DNA of the CDR3: TGTGCCAGCTCACCAGGGGCAGCGACGCAAGAGACCCAGTACTTC.

The DNA for the CDR3 is TGTGCCAGCAGCTCACGCGCCGGGCGGGGTTTCACAGATACGCAGTATTTT. This sequence encodes CASSSRAGRGFTDTQYF. V usage is TRBV7-2 and J usage is TRBJ2-3; perhaps TRBD2 as D (6 bases). This CDR3 region has 17 residues. The germline V and J ends were trimmed by 4 bases and 2 bases, with 19 bases remaining between them. From germline, CDR1 is SGHTA and CDR2 FQGNSA.

The J gene is TRBJ2-1, the V gene TRBV12-3 or TRBV12-4; either TRBD1 or TRBD2 may fit D (5 bases each). The CDR3 loop spans 15 amino acids. The V end lost 1 base, the J end lost 2 bases, and 9 bases lay between the germline ends. CDR3 in DNA: TGTGCCAGCAGTTTAGACGGGGCTCCCTACAATGAGCAGTTCTTC. It translates to CASSLDGAPYNEQFF.

Comment on this clonotype: A junction boundary mismatches the germline segment, possibly from a read error. The chain carries TRBV13 and TRBJ2-7; D may be TRBD1 (6 bases). The germline V gene has CDR1 PRHDT and CDR2 FYEKMQ (reference sequence). The CDR3 covers 13 residues. The CDR3 reads CASGLGGSYEQYF. The CDR3 DNA is TGTGCCAGCGGCTTAGGGGGTTCCTACGAGCAGTACTTC.

The chain carries TRBV11-1 and TRBJ2-2; D is uncertain. The CDR3 is 11 amino acids. V lost 10 bases, J lost 6 bases, and 9 bases lay in between. CDR1 and CDR2 (germline): SGHAT, FQDESV (reference sequence). The CDR3 here is CATHFSGELFF. The CDR3 DNA reads as TGTGCCACCCATTTTTCCGGGGAGCTGTTTTTT.

In its sample, this clonotype was seen many times. The chain recombines TRBV4-2 with TRBJ2-7, with 9 bases aligning to TRBD2. V lost 0 bases to trimming and J lost 2 bases; unmatched junction nucleotides: 8. The CDR3 has 17 amino acids. The germline V gene encodes CDR1 LGHNA and CDR2 YNFKEQ. The CDR3 loop is CASSQEPQRGAAYEQYF. The CDR3 DNA sequence: TGTGCCAGCAGCCAAGAACCCCAGCGGGGGGCAGCCTACGAGCAGTACTTC.

Details on this clonotype: A much bigger clone sits one base away, suggesting this may be a read error. The chain couples TRBV20-1 to TRBJ2-5; 8 positions agree with TRBD2. Germline CDR1 and CDR2: DFQATT and SNEGSKA (reference sequence). The CDR3 extends over 11 amino acids. This chain's CDR3 is CGARAPGLEHF. DNA for the CDR3: TGCGGTGCTAGGGCCCCGGGACTAGAGCACTTC.

Ten or more counts support this clonotype. This chain joins TRBV7-9 and TRBJ1-1; no clear D. The germline V gene has CDR1 SEHNR and CDR2 FQNEAQ (reference sequence). The CDR3 is made up of 12 amino acids. V gave up 5 bases and J gave up 6 bases, with 10 bases separating them. CDR3 nucleotide sequence: TGTGCCAGCAGCGCTACGGGCGCTGAAGCTTTCTTT. This sequence encodes CASSATGAEAFF.